This is a list of T cell receptor beta chains from one sample in a study of T cell changes during pregnancy in multiple sclerosis. Assay: immunoSEQ multiplex PCR; the TCRdb copy retains only in-frame clones and omits some. The profile covers more than 10,000 clones, with approximately 88% appearing a single time and over 7% taken by the ten largest. Here the sequenced sample was CD8+ T cells from peripheral blood mononuclear cells, taken in the second trimester of pregnancy. The source is a female donor in good health, enrolled as a control in a pregnancy study. Each CDR3 is given with its conserved first and last residue. Each record gives: CDR3 DNA, CDR3 protein, V gene, J gene, clone size, D gene. A D gene is named only where the DNA matches it firmly. Only part of the rows carry a size: once, few, many, or a class if the clone is expanded.

TGTGCCAGCAGTCTCTCTAGCGGGGGGATATTATCCTACGAGCAGTACTTC	CASSLSSGGILSYEQYF	TRBV11-2	TRBJ2-7	-	TRBD2
TGTGCCAGCAGTGAAACCGAGCACCGGTACGGGACTGAAGCTTTCTTT	CASSETEHRYGTEAFF	TRBV6-1	TRBJ1-1	-	-
TGTGCCAGCGGTTCGGATGAGCAGTTCTTC	CASGSDEQFF	TRBV9	TRBJ2-1	-	-
TGTGCCAGCAGACGGAGACAGGGCACGAATTCACCCCTCCACTTT	CASRRRQGTNSPLHF	TRBV6-6	TRBJ1-6	-	TRBD1
TGCGCCAGCAGCCCTACTAGCGGGGGGGCTAATGAGCAGTTCTTC	CASSPTSGGANEQFF	TRBV4-1	TRBJ2-1	-	TRBD2
TGTGCCAGCAGTTACGGCGAGGAGAACACTGAAGCTTTCTTT	CASSYGEENTEAFF	TRBV6-5	TRBJ1-1	few	-
TGTGCCAGCAGCGCTTCATCGACTAGCGGTAACACCGGGGAGCTGTTTTTT	CASSASSTSGNTGELFF	TRBV9	TRBJ2-2	once	TRBD2
TGTGCCAGCAGTGACTCGCGGGACACCGGGGAGCTGTTTTTT	CASSDSRDTGELFF	TRBV6-4	TRBJ2-2	-	-
TGTGCCAGCAGTGACGGCGGGGACCCCACAGATACGCAGTATTTT	CASSDGGDPTDTQYF	TRBV6-4	TRBJ2-3	-	-
TGTGCCACCAGCAGAGATACGACAGGGAGCGGCACTGAAGCTTTCTTT	CATSRDTTGSGTEAFF	TRBV15	TRBJ1-1	-	TRBD1
TGTGCCAGCAGCTTTATCGGGGGAAATTCACCCCTCCACTTT	CASSFIGGNSPLHF	TRBV7-9	TRBJ1-6	-	-
TGCGCCAGCAGCTTGATTCGGCTTAAGGGGCAGGGGGCAGGTTGGAACTATGGCTACACCTTC	CASSLIRLKGQGAGWNYGYTF	TRBV5-1	TRBJ1-2	-	TRBD1
TGTGCCAACAGTGAAGGACTAGCGGGAGCAGATACGCAGTATTTT	CANSEGLAGADTQYF	TRBV6-1	TRBJ2-3	-	TRBD2
TGTGCCTGGGAGTATCTAGGTGTGGGCACTGAAGCTTTCTTT	CAWEYLGVGTEAFF	TRBV30	TRBJ1-1	-	-
TGTGCCAGCAGCTTTCGCGGCCCCCTCTCCTACAATGAGCAGTTCTTC	CASSFRGPLSYNEQFF	TRBV7-2	TRBJ2-1	-	-
TGTGCCAGCAGTTCCTCAGGGTATGCAATGAACACTGAAGCTTTCTTT	CASSSSGYAMNTEAFF	TRBV27	TRBJ1-1	-	-
TGTGCCTGGAGTGTATCGGCTAGCGGGGGGTGGGAGACCCAGTACTTC	CAWSVSASGGWETQYF	TRBV30	TRBJ2-5	medium-sized	TRBD2
TGTGCCAGCGGTGAAATTCCCGGGACTAGCGGCTATAATGAGCAGTTCTTC	CASGEIPGTSGYNEQFF	TRBV6-1	TRBJ2-1	few	TRBD2
TGTGCCAGCTCGACCGGGACAGGGGGGTACCAAGAGACCCAGTACTTC	CASSTGTGGYQETQYF	TRBV18	TRBJ2-5	-	TRBD1
TGTGCCAGCAGTGCTTTATCTCGCTACGAGCAGTACTTC	CASSALSRYEQYF	TRBV6-1	TRBJ2-7	-	-
TGTGCCAGCAGTTTCTCTCAGGGCGAGGTGCAGTTCTTC	CASSFSQGEVQFF	TRBV28	TRBJ2-1	-	-
TGTGCCAGTGGTTGGACGGGCCGGGGATTTCAGCCCCAGCATTTT	CASGWTGRGFQPQHF	TRBV19	TRBJ1-5	-	-
TGTGCCAGCAGGGATTCGGGCGGGGGTTCCTACAATGAGCAGTTCTTC	CASRDSGGGSYNEQFF	TRBV11-2	TRBJ2-1	-	TRBD2
TGTGCCAGCAGCTTACCACAGCAAGGCCGCTACGAGCAGTACTTC	CASSLPQQGRYEQYF	TRBV7-2	TRBJ2-7	-	-
TGTGCCAGCAGTTTCGGACAGGGGAAATGGGCTTTCTTT	CASSFGQGKWAFF	TRBV27	TRBJ1-1	-	TRBD1
TGTGCCAGCAGCCCCCGGGGGGCCCTAAGCACAGATACGCAGTATTTT	CASSPRGALSTDTQYF	TRBV9	TRBJ2-3	-	-
TGTGCCAGCAGCGCCCTTTTGCCTGGGAGCCCCTACAATGAGCAGTTCTTC	CASSALLPGSPYNEQFF	TRBV9	TRBJ2-1	-	-
TGTGCCAGCAGTTTAGTACTATACAATGAGCAGTTCTTC	CASSLVLYNEQFF	TRBV27	TRBJ2-1	-	-
TGTGCCAGCAGTTTATCGGGGGAGGAGAGTCCCTACGAGCAGTACTTC	CASSLSGEESPYEQYF	TRBV27	TRBJ2-7	few	-
TGTGCCAGCAGTTATTTGAGCCTTTATCGGGACAGACGTTACGAGCAGTACTTC	CASSYLSLYRDRRYEQYF	TRBV28	TRBJ2-7	-	TRBD1
TGTGCCAGCAGCGACCGGGACAGTCCTTCGCGGGGCTACACCTTC	CASSDRDSPSRGYTF	TRBV9	TRBJ1-2	once	TRBD1
TGTGCCAGCAGTTTATACTCGCGGTCTAGCACAGATACGCAGTATTTT	CASSLYSRSSTDTQYF	TRBV28	TRBJ2-3	-	-
TGTGCCAGCAGTGCCGGCGGGGGGAGCCAAGAGACCCAGTACTTC	CASSAGGGSQETQYF	TRBV6-4	TRBJ2-5	few	TRBD2
TGTGCCAGCAGCCCACCTCGGTACAGGGAGTCTGAAAAACTGTTTTTT	CASSPPRYRESEKLFF	TRBV5-8	TRBJ1-4	-	-
TGTGCCAGCAGCTTAGGCCCGCGAGAGACCCAGTACTTC	CASSLGPRETQYF	TRBV7-2	TRBJ2-5	-	-
TGTGCCAGCAGCTGGGACAGGGACATCAATCAGCCCCAGCATTTT	CASSWDRDINQPQHF	TRBV7-9	TRBJ1-5	-	TRBD1
TGTGCCAGCAGCTTAGTCCCTAGCGGTAGCACAGATACGCAGTATTTT	CASSLVPSGSTDTQYF	TRBV7-2	TRBJ2-3	-	TRBD2
TGTGCCAGCAGCCAAGATGGGGCCAGAGATTCACCCCTCCACTTT	CASSQDGARDSPLHF	TRBV4-2	TRBJ1-6	-	-
TGTGCCAGCAGCGCGACCGGAGGTTTTAACGAAAAACTGTTTTTT	CASSATGGFNEKLFF	TRBV7-2	TRBJ1-4	once	-
TGTGCCAGCGCCCCTAGTTCCCAAGAGACCCAGTACTTC	CASAPSSQETQYF	TRBV13	TRBJ2-5	-	-
TGTGCCAGCAGCGTAGCCTCACTAGCGCGGGATACGCAGTATTTT	CASSVASLARDTQYF	TRBV9	TRBJ2-3	-	TRBD2
TGTGCCAGCAGCCCTATGGTAGCGGACCTCTACAATGAGCAGTTCTTC	CASSPMVADLYNEQFF	TRBV5-5	TRBJ2-1	-	-